This entry is about one T cell receptor beta chain. Trimming shortened V by 7 bases and J by 8 bases, and 14 bases separated the two germline ends. This CDR3 contains 12 residues. These data belong to a study of blood T cell repertoires in COVID-19. About the study: Sites in the United States, Italy and Spain provided acute and convalescent COVID-19 samples. Sample material is recorded as cDNA or gDNA derived from T cells, B-cell-depleted T cells, or PBMCs.

As handled by the study authors: Amplification of reference gene primers was used by the study to estimate nucleated cell counts. Measured with immunoSEQ multiplex PCR; TCRdb has only the in-frame clones, and not every one. The DNA gave D and trimming, while V, J and clone size come from that table. Of approximately 200,000 clones listed, roughly nine tenths were seen once; the top ten hold 1.1%. The sample comprised peripheral blood. V usage is TRBV12-3 or TRBV12-4 and J usage is TRBJ1-2; D is perhaps TRBD1 (5 bases). The sequence came from a man aged 25-45 years with acute or convalescent COVID-19. This chain's CDR3 is CASTWGLNGYTF. The CDR3 DNA sequence: TGTGCCAGCACCTGGGGCCTGAACGGCTACACCTTC.